One sample yielded the 15 T cell receptor beta chains listed below, sequenced in a study of identifying expanded T cells in peripheral blood. Sequencing used immunoSEQ multiplex PCR; TCRdb keeps in-frame clones, though not all of them. The repertoire holds some 78,000 clones, with 84% as singletons. Source material: blood. These receptors came from a person between 18 and 75 years old in good health.

The chain carries TRBV9 and TRBJ2-5; either TRBD1 or TRBD2 may fit D (5 bases each). CDR1 SGDLS and CDR2 YYNGEE come from the germline V gene. The CDR3 is 14 amino acids. Between the trimmed V and J ends, which lost 3 bases and 2 bases, there was a span of 11 bases. The CDR3 loop is CASSAGTRQETQYF. CDR3 bases: TGTGCCAGCAGCGCGGGGACGCGGCAAGAGACCCAGTACTTC.

The chain combines TRBV5-4 with TRBJ2-7; 15 bases are a match to TRBD2. The V gene end was trimmed by 4 bases and the J gene end by 4 bases; junction bases not matched to a gene: 3. Germline V gives CDR1 SGHNT, CDR2 YYREEE (reference sequence). This CDR3 spans 15 amino acids. CDR3 in DNA: TGTGCCAGCAGCCTGGGACTAGCGGGAGGTTACGAGCAGTACTTC. Its protein is CASSLGLAGGYEQYF. The full variable domain, its missing parts supplied by reference TRBV5-4 and TRBJ2-7, is ETGVTQSPTHLIKTRGQQVTLRCSSQSGHNTVSWYQQALGQGPQFIFQYYREEENGRGNFPPRFSGLQFPNYSSELNVNALELDDSALYLCASSLGLAGGYEQYFGPGTRLTVT.

Points on this clone: This sample also contains other DNA sequences that code for the same CDR3. The CDR3 loop reads CASSQEGDSYNEQFF. For the CDR3, the DNA is TGCGCCAGCAGCCAAGAAGGGGACTCCTACAATGAGCAGTTCTTC. The J gene is TRBJ2-1, the V gene TRBV4-3, with a weak D call TRBD1 (5 bases). CDR3 length: 15 amino acids. Trimming removed 0 bases from V and 0 bases from J, with 6 bases in between. Germline V gene sequence: CDR1 LGHNA, CDR2 YSLEER.

This clone was picked up one time. The chain has TRBV28 and TRBJ2-7, with D perhaps matching TRBD1 or TRBD2 (5 bases each). The CDR3 runs to 16 residues. The germline V and J ends were trimmed by 6 bases and 0 bases, with 18 bases remaining between them. Looked up from germline, CDR1 is MDHEN and CDR2 is SYDVKM. CDR3 protein: CASSSAGAQASYEQYF. The DNA for the CDR3 is TGTGCCAGCAGCTCGGCCGGGGCACAGGCCTCCTACGAGCAGTACTTC. Using reference TRBV28 and TRBJ2-7 for the parts outside the CDR3, the full variable domain is DVKVTQSSRYLVKRTGEKVFLECVQDMDHENMFWYRQDPGLGLRLIYFSYDVKMKEKGDIPEGYSVSREKKERFSLILESASTNQTSMYLCASSSAGAQASYEQYFGPGTRLTVT.

The V and J genes are TRBV5-4 and TRBJ2-7, with TRBD2 matching 11 bases. The CDR3 has 17 residues. V lost 5 bases, J lost 1 base, and 11 bases stayed unmatched. The germline V gene has CDR1 SGHNT and CDR2 YYREEE (reference sequence). As DNA, the CDR3 is TGTGCCAGCAGTGACGGGACTAGCGGACCAAAGTCCTACGAGCAGTACTTC. Translation: CASSDGTSGPKSYEQYF.

CDR3 region: CATSGTGYDSGANVLTF. The CDR3 DNA reads as TGTGCCACCAGCGGGACAGGTTACGACTCTGGGGCCAACGTCCTGACTTTC. This rearrangement joins TRBV15 to TRBJ2-6, with 8 bases identical to TRBD1. CDR1 is LNHNV, CDR2 YYDKDF, per germline (reference sequence). V lost 5 bases, J lost 0 bases, and 6 bases stayed unmatched. The CDR3 spans 17 residues.

This clone was detected only once. This chain uses TRBV11-3 with TRBJ2-1; D might be TRBD1 or TRBD2, each matching 5 bases. CDR3 size: 13 residues. The germline V gene has CDR1 SGHNT and CDR2 YENEEA. V lost 5 bases to trimming and J lost 6 bases, with 11 bases between them. In DNA, the CDR3 is TGTGCCAGCAGCAAGATGGGGGTCAATGAGCAGTTCTTC. The encoded protein is CASSKMGVNEQFF.

The CDR3 coding sequence is TGTGCCAGCACCGCCCCCTCAAGGCTTAACTATGGCTACACCTTC. It specifies CASTAPSRLNYGYTF. The chain recombines TRBV7-2 with TRBJ1-2; D is unclear. The V end was cut by 7 bases, the J end by 1 base, with 16 bases between. Germline V gene sequence: CDR1 SGHTA, CDR2 FQGNSA. The CDR3 is 15 amino acids.

V gene TRBV7-9 combines with J gene TRBJ2-5, with D uncertain. Trimming cost V 3 bases and J 7 bases, with 12 bases left between them. This CDR3 comprises 13 residues. Germline CDR1 and CDR2: SEHNR and FQNEAQ (reference sequence). The CDR3: CASSFVLGGTQYF. CDR3 DNA sequence: TGTGCCAGCAGCTTTGTGTTAGGTGGGACCCAGTACTTC.

This chain joins TRBV21-1 and TRBJ2-5. TRBV21-1 is labeled a pseudogene. The CDR3 has 14 residues. CDR3 region: CASGGPPPQETQYF. The DNA for the CDR3 is TGTGCCAGCGGGGGGCCCCCACCCCAAGAGACCCAGTACTTC.

This clone appeared once. The chain combines TRBV13 with TRBJ2-2; possible D gene TRBD2, 5 bases. Trimming cost V 0 bases and J 6 bases, with 8 bases left between them. CDR3 length equals 14 residues. Germline loops: CDR1 PRHDT, CDR2 FYEKMQ (reference sequence). CDR3 amino acids: CASSLGDSPGELFF. The CDR3 nucleotides read TGTGCCAGCAGCTTAGGGGACTCGCCCGGGGAGCTGTTTTTT.

This clone was recorded a few times. The gene calls are TRBV30 and TRBJ2-1, with 10 bases matching TRBD2. There are 16 residues in the CDR3. J lost 0 bases, V lost 4 bases, and 6 bases had no gene match. The germline gives CDR1 GTSNPN, CDR2 SVGIG (reference sequence). The CDR3 nucleotides are TGTGCCTGGACCCTCAGCGGGAGGGTCTCCTACAATGAGCAGTTCTTC. Its translation: CAWTLSGRVSYNEQFF.

V and J are TRBV7-2 and TRBJ2-1; maybe TRBD2 (5 bases). The germline V and J ends were trimmed by 2 bases and 12 bases, with 14 bases remaining between them. Looked up from germline, CDR1 is SGHTA and CDR2 is FQGNSA. The CDR3 consists of 13 residues. Written as DNA, the CDR3 is TGTGCCAGCAGCTTACTAGCTAGCCCGGGGCAGTTCTTC. Amino acids: CASSLLASPGQFF.

The chain couples TRBV9 to TRBJ2-1; no clear D. The CDR3 totals 13 residues. Trimming took off 0 bases at V and 10 bases at J, with 11 bases between the two ends. Germline CDR1 SGDLS, CDR2 YYNGEE. DNA of the CDR3: TGTGCCAGCAGCGTAGAGCCCTGGGCGGAGCAGTTCTTC. Amino acid sequence: CASSVEPWAEQFF.

The rearrangement joins TRBV19 to TRBJ1-1; D uncertain. Trimming pared 7 bases from V and 6 bases from J, leaving 12 bases between. CDR1 and CDR2 (germline): LNHDA, SQIVND (reference sequence). CDR3 length equals 12 residues. The CDR3 loop reads CASIHPGAEAFF. CDR3 bases: TGTGCCAGTATCCACCCCGGGGCTGAAGCTTTCTTT.